This is a list of T cell receptor beta chains from one sample in a study of cytomegalovirus exposure and HLA in healthy donors. Some clones are missing from TCRdb's copy, which holds only in-frame ones; the method was immunoSEQ multiplex PCR. The sample has some 150,000 clones; roughly three quarters are singletons. Sequencing was carried out using PBMCs. These receptors were obtained from a man aged 55-75 years in good health and CMV-seronegative. The CDR3 runs from the conserved cysteine through the conserved F or W. D genes are given only for firm matches. The size field is filled for only some rows; it gives once, few, many or a size class.

V	size	J	D	CDR3	DNA
TRBV6-5	few	TRBJ2-7	TRBD1	CASSYRQGTYEQYF	TGTGCCAGCAGTTACCGACAGGGAACCTACGAGCAGTACTTC
TRBV19	-	TRBJ2-7	TRBD2	CASSFRLAGDGYEQYF	TGTGCCAGTAGTTTCAGATTAGCGGGAGACGGCTACGAGCAGTACTTC
TRBV7-8	-	TRBJ2-5	-	CASSLVLRGQETQYF	TGTGCCAGCAGCTTAGTTCTCCGGGGCCAAGAGACCCAGTACTTC
TRBV2	-	TRBJ2-2	-	CASSLGGNTGELFF	TGTGCCAGCTCTTTAGGGGGAAACACCGGGGAGCTGTTTTTT
TRBV21-1	-	TRBJ2-7	-	CASSKVRRRTRYSYEQYF	TGTGCCAGCAGCAAAGTTCGCAGGAGGACTAGATACTCCTACGAGCAGTACTTC
TRBV7-2	-	TRBJ1-3	-	CASSFTGFPGNTIYF	TGTGCCAGCAGCTTCACAGGGTTTCCTGGAAACACCATATATTTT
TRBV27	-	TRBJ2-2	TRBD2	CASRLAGGPVGELFF	TGTGCCAGCAGACTAGCGGGAGGGCCCGTCGGGGAGCTGTTTTTT
TRBV4-3	-	TRBJ2-1	TRBD2	CASSRRLANEQFF	TGCGCCAGCAGCCGGAGACTAGCCAATGAGCAGTTCTTC
TRBV28	few	TRBJ1-3	-	CASSPSGNTIYF	TGTGCCAGCAGCCCTTCTGGAAACACCATATATTTT
TRBV7-3	-	TRBJ1-4	-	CASSSPLDKVPALFF	TGTGCCAGCAGCTCCCCACTTGACAAGGTCCCCGCACTGTTTTTT
TRBV18	-	TRBJ1-5	TRBD1	CASSRQGVGASNQPQHF	TGTGCCAGCTCACGGCAGGGGGTAGGGGCTAGCAATCAGCCCCAGCATTTT
TRBV11-2	-	TRBJ2-1	-	CASSLSGSSYNEQFF	TGTGCCAGCAGCTTATCGGGGAGCTCCTACAATGAGCAGTTCTTC
TRBV18	-	TRBJ2-3	-	CASSPGAGITDTQYF	TGTGCCAGCTCACCAGGGGCAGGGATCACAGATACGCAGTATTTT
TRBV9	-	TRBJ1-2	TRBD1	CASRGGQGGGGYTF	TGTGCCAGCAGGGGGGGACAGGGAGGCGGTGGCTACACCTTC
TRBV27	-	TRBJ2-3	-	CASAPTESDTQYF	TGTGCCAGCGCCCCGACAGAATCAGATACGCAGTATTTT
TRBV18	-	TRBJ2-3	-	CASSTEADTQYF	TGTGCCAGCTCGACGGAGGCCGATACGCAGTATTTT
TRBV4-3	once	TRBJ2-3	-	CASSQMTTSTDTQYF	TGCGCCAGCAGCCAGATGACTACCAGCACAGATACGCAGTATTTT
TRBV18	-	TRBJ1-3	TRBD1	CASSPLSGQGPGNTIYF	TGTGCCAGCTCACCACTTTCGGGACAGGGGCCTGGAAACACCATATATTTT
TRBV5-8	few	TRBJ2-3	TRBD2	CASSASGGAADTQYF	TGTGCCAGCAGCGCTAGCGGGGGGGCCGCAGATACGCAGTATTTT
TRBV25-1	-	TRBJ2-2	TRBD2	CASRETLAGVVGELFF	TGTGCCAGCAGAGAGACCCTAGCGGGAGTGGTCGGGGAGCTGTTTTTT
TRBV10-3	-	TRBJ2-3	TRBD1	CAITGQGTDTQYF	TGTGCCATCACGGGACAGGGCACAGATACGCAGTATTTT
TRBV4-2	once	TRBJ2-7	TRBD2	CASSQATSSGNGYEQYF	TGTGCCAGCAGCCAAGCCACCAGCAGCGGGAATGGATACGAGCAGTACTTC
TRBV5-1	few	TRBJ2-3	TRBD2	CASSYGTSGSRVDTQYF	TGCGCCAGCAGCTATGGGACTAGCGGGAGTCGGGTAGATACGCAGTATTTT
TRBV5-4	-	TRBJ2-1	-	CASSRGSQGGKNEQFF	TGTGCCAGCAGCCGGGGAAGCCAGGGGGGTAAGAATGAGCAGTTCTTC
TRBV27	-	TRBJ2-5	-	CASRPTQGLWETQYF	TGTGCCAGCAGGCCTACCCAGGGGCTATGGGAGACCCAGTACTTC
TRBV28	-	TRBJ1-1	-	CASSYPGRGSTEAFF	TGTGCCAGCAGTTATCCCGGAAGGGGGAGCACTGAAGCTTTCTTT
TRBV9	-	TRBJ2-1	TRBD2	CASSVGGGSSGGARDNEQFF	TGTGCCAGCAGCGTAGGAGGAGGGTCTAGCGGGGGGGCCCGGGACAATGAGCAGTTCTTC
TRBV9	-	TRBJ1-1	TRBD1	CASSRRQGTIGRNTEAFF	TGTGCCAGCAGCCGGAGACAGGGGACAATCGGAAGGAACACTGAAGCTTTCTTT